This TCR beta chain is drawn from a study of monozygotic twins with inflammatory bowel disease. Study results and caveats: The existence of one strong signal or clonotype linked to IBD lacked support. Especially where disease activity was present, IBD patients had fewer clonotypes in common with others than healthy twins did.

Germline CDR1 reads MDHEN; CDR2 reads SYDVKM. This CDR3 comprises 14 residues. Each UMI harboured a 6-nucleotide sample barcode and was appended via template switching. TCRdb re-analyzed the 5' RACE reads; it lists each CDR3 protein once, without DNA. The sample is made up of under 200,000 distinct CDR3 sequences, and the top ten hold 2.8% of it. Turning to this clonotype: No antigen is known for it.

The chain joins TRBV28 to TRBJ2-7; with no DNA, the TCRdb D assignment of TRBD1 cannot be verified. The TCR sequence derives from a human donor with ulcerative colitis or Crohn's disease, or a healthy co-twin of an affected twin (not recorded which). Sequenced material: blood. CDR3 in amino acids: CASSSLPETYEQYF.